Each of the 20 T cell receptor beta chains below was sequenced from the same sample in a study of shared clonotypes between healthy human individuals. Measured with immunoSEQ multiplex PCR; TCRdb has only the in-frame clones, and not every one. This sample has some 580,000 clones, with 95% to 98% found just once. CD45RO-negative cells were positively selected for CCR7, leaving out terminally differentiated effector memory CD45RA+ cells. The sequenced sample was naive CD8+ T cells sorted from blood. The source is a man in his thirties or forties in good health.

The chain recombines TRBV4-1 with TRBJ2-3, with 11 positions matching TRBD2. The V and J ends lost 2 bases and 4 bases, in that order; junction bases with no gene match: 11. The germline CDR1 and CDR2 sequences are MGHRA and YSYEKL. The CDR3 sequence is 18 residues long. The CDR3 bases are TGCGCCAGCAGCCAAATCCATTTAGCGGGAGGGCCCCCAGATACGCAGTATTTT. Its translation is CASSQIHLAGGPPDTQYF.

V usage is TRBV7-9 and J usage is TRBJ2-7; 12 bases are shared with TRBD1. This CDR3 has 14 residues. The trim removed 4 bases at V and 11 bases at J, leaving 9 bases unmatched. CDR1 is SEHNR and CDR2 is FQNEAQ in the germline V gene (reference sequence). CDR3 loop: CASSSGTGTGGKYF. DNA of the CDR3: TGTGCCAGCAGCTCCGGGACCGGGACAGGGGGCAAGTACTTC.

The chain carries TRBV29-1 and TRBJ1-1; unclear D gene. The CDR3 is 13 residues long. Looked up from germline, CDR1 is SQVTM and CDR2 is ANQGSEA. Trimming left V 5 bases short and J 5 bases short, with 15 bases between. Here the CDR3 DNA reads TGCAGCGTTTCAGGAGGGATAGTAACTGAAGCTTTCTTT. It codes for CSVSGGIVTEAFF.

The table lists this clone with a count of one. J is TRBJ2-5 and V is TRBV14; a weak D match, TRBD2 (6 bases). Germline V gene data show CDR1 as SGHDN and CDR2 as FVKESK. Trimming pared 1 base from V and 1 base from J, leaving 10 bases between. The CDR3 spans 15 residues. CDR3 in amino acids: CASSQGRASQETQYF. The CDR3 DNA sequence: TGTGCCAGCAGCCAAGGGAGGGCTAGCCAAGAGACCCAGTACTTC. Looking up the rest from reference TRBV14 and TRBJ2-5 gives the full variable domain: EAGVTQFPSHSVIEKGQTVTLRCDPISGHDNLYWYRRVMGKEIKFLLHFVKESKQDESGMPNNRFLAERTGGTYSTLKVQPAELEDSGVYFCASSQGRASQETQYFGPGTRLLVL.

The J gene is TRBJ2-5, the V gene TRBV7-9, with D maybe TRBD1 (6 bases). This CDR3 spans 16 amino acids. The V gene lost 5 bases and the J gene lost 2 bases, with 18 bases spanning the gap. CDR1 and CDR2 (germline): SEHNR, FQNEAQ (reference sequence). Here the CDR3 DNA reads TGTGCCAGCAGCGCCACGCGGACAGCCCTACAAGAGACCCAGTACTTC. Its protein is CASSATRTALQETQYF.

This chain joins TRBV7-6 and TRBJ2-6; 8 bases align to TRBD2. V lost 0 bases and J lost 3; bases outside the gene matches: 1. There are 16 residues in the CDR3. Germline V lookup: CDR1 SGHVS, CDR2 FNYEAQ. The CDR3 spells CASSLARGVGANVLTF. DNA of the CDR3: TGTGCCAGCAGCTTAGCGCGGGGGGTTGGGGCCAACGTCCTGACTTTC.

This chain links TRBV7-3 with TRBJ2-1; 13 bases map to TRBD2. Trimming removed 0 bases from V and 9 bases from J; junction bases left unmatched: 11. CDR1 is SGHTA and CDR2 is FQGTGA in the germline V gene. The CDR3 is 18 residues long. CDR3 sequence: CASSLTPPTSGRGIEQFF. The CDR3 DNA sequence: TGTGCCAGCAGCTTAACCCCTCCCACTAGCGGGAGGGGGATTGAGCAGTTCTTC.

The chain recombines TRBV7-9 with TRBJ2-7; TRBD1 is a possible D gene (5 bases). The CDR3 consists of 12 residues. Germline CDR1 SEHNR, CDR2 FQNEAQ (reference sequence). The V end lost 5 bases, the J end lost 4 bases, and 9 bases lay between the germline ends. CDR3 coding DNA: TGTGCCAGCAGCATCCAGGGTTACGAGCAGTACTTC. It yields the protein CASSIQGYEQYF.

This clone was found many times. The gene calls are TRBV4-2 and TRBJ2-1; D is uncertain. Germline CDR1 and CDR2: LGHNA and YNFKEQ. CDR3 length: 21 amino acids. V gave up 4 bases and J gave up 6 bases, with 34 bases separating them. The CDR3 spells CASSPGLPTGSEVWYVNEQFF. The CDR3 DNA reads TGTGCCAGCAGCCCGGGTCTCCCCACCGGGTCTGAGGTGTGGTACGTCAATGAGCAGTTCTTC.

To note about this clone: No DNA is shown, since the ends of the CDR3 on it are uncertain; the CDR3 is the one TCRdb lists. The rearrangement uses TRBV19 and TRBJ2-7; the table's TRBD2 call for D was not verified on the DNA. Germline-derived CDR1 and CDR2 are LNHDA and SQIVND (reference sequence). 18 amino acids form the CDR3, both terminal residues included. This CDR3 reads CASSTSATSGRASYEQYF.

V and J are TRBV10-3 and TRBJ2-5, with 10 positions matching TRBD2. This CDR3 spans 16 amino acids. V shed 6 bases, J shed 3 bases, and the junction held 10 bases outside the gene matches. The germline CDR1 and CDR2 sequences are ENHRY and SYGVKD. The CDR3 loop reads CAIREGRTSGEETQYF. CDR3 in DNA: TGTGCCATCAGGGAGGGGCGGACTAGCGGCGAAGAGACCCAGTACTTC.

The chain is built from TRBV7-6 and TRBJ1-1; perhaps TRBD1 as D (5 bases). The V and J ends lost 5 bases and 0 bases respectively, with 13 bases between them. CDR1 and CDR2 (germline): SGHVS, FNYEAQ. The length of the CDR3 is 15 residues. The CDR3 DNA is TGTGCCAGCAGCCCGCGGGGGAAACTGAACACTGAAGCTTTCTTT. It translates to CASSPRGKLNTEAFF.

The chain employs TRBV7-2 and TRBJ2-7, with 8 bases matching TRBD1. The V and J ends lost 5 bases and 4 bases, in that order; junction bases with no gene match: 10. This CDR3 contains 15 residues. CDR1 and CDR2 from the germline V gene are SGHTA and FQGNSA. CDR3 sequence (DNA): TGTGCCAGCAGCACGGGTTGGGACAGGAGTTACGAGCAGTACTTC. This gives the protein CASSTGWDRSYEQYF.

This clone appeared once. The CDR3 nucleotides read TGTGCCAGCTCACCGTCGGGAGCAATGCTCTACAATGAGCAGTTCTTC. Translation gives CASSPSGAMLYNEQFF. The rearrangement links TRBV18 to TRBJ2-1; weak D call: TRBD2 (6 bases). Germline loops: CDR1 KGHSH, CDR2 LQKENI. The CDR3 runs to 16 residues. V was cut by 3 bases and J by 3 bases, with 15 bases left in between. Together with reference TRBV18 and TRBJ2-1, the CDR3 gives the full variable domain: NAGVMQNPRHLVRRRGQEARLRCSPMKGHSHVYWYRQLPEEGLKFMVYLQKENIIDESGMPKERFSAEFPKEGPSILRIQQVVRGDSAAYFCASSPSGAMLYNEQFFGPGTRLTVL.

The V gene is TRBV2, the J gene TRBJ1-1; no clear D gene. Germline V CDR1 and CDR2: SNHLY, FYNNEI. The CDR3 covers 15 residues. V was pared by 10 bases and J by 3 bases, with 21 bases between. The CDR3 DNA reads as TGTGCCACCTCACCACCGGTGGGCTGGGACACTGAAGCTTTCTTT. Residues: CATSPPVGWDTEAFF. Using reference TRBV2 and TRBJ1-1 for the parts outside the CDR3, the full variable domain is EPEVTQTPSHQVTQMGQEVILRCVPISNHLYFYWYRQILGQKVEFLVSFYNNEISEKSEIFDDQFSVERPDGSNFTLKIRSTKLEDSAMYFCATSPPVGWDTEAFFGQGTRLTVV.

This chain links TRBV11-2 with TRBJ2-5; D unresolved. The CDR3 runs 13 residues. Trimming cost V 1 base and J 2 bases, with 5 bases left between them. Germline CDR1 SGHAT, CDR2 FQNNGV. The CDR3 DNA follows: TGTGCCAGCAGCTTAGTAGGTCAAGAGACCCAGTACTTC. It codes for CASSLVGQETQYF.

The rearrangement uses TRBV28 and TRBJ2-7, with D unresolved. CDR3 length equals 11 residues. Germline V lookup: CDR1 MDHEN, CDR2 SYDVKM. Trimming removed 4 bases at V and 3 bases at J, with 4 bases between. The CDR3 is CASSSGYEQYF. The CDR3 nucleotides read TGTGCCAGCAGTTCGGGCTACGAGCAGTACTTC. Full variable domain (rest looked up from reference TRBV28 and TRBJ2-7): DVKVTQSSRYLVKRTGEKVFLECVQDMDHENMFWYRQDPGLGLRLIYFSYDVKMKEKGDIPEGYSVSREKKERFSLILESASTNQTSMYLCASSSGYEQYFGPGTRLTVT.

This chain joins TRBV7-9 and TRBJ2-7; 7 positions agree with TRBD1. The CDR3 runs 16 residues. The trim removed 5 bases at V and 0 bases at J, leaving 10 bases unmatched. Germline V gene data show CDR1 as SEHNR and CDR2 as FQNEAQ (reference sequence). For the CDR3, the DNA is TGTGCCAGCAGCCCACGACAGGGCTTACCCTCCTACGAGCAGTACTTC. It translates to CASSPRQGLPSYEQYF.

V gene TRBV14 combines with J gene TRBJ2-5; possibly TRBD1 for D (6 bases). The V gene's germline CDR1 is SGHDN and CDR2 FVKESK. V lost 3 bases to trimming and J lost 4 bases, with 12 bases between them. CDR3 length equals 14 residues. CDR3 amino acids: CASSHTGKLETQYF. DNA for the CDR3: TGTGCCAGCAGCCACACAGGGAAATTAGAGACCCAGTACTTC. Variable domain in full (rest from reference TRBV14 and TRBJ2-5): EAGVTQFPSHSVIEKGQTVTLRCDPISGHDNLYWYRRVMGKEIKFLLHFVKESKQDESGMPNNRFLAERTGGTYSTLKVQPAELEDSGVYFCASSHTGKLETQYFGPGTRLLVL.

This rearrangement joins TRBV28 to TRBJ2-1, with D possibly TRBD2 on 6 matching bases. V lost 4 bases to trimming and J lost 5 bases, with 27 bases between them. CDR1 is MDHEN, CDR2 SYDVKM, per germline. This CDR3 has 19 amino acids. The DNA of the CDR3 is TGTGCCAGCAGTTCTGCACTCCCCTTCACCGCGGGAACCGACAATGAGCAGTTCTTC. This translates into CASSSALPFTAGTDNEQFF. The full variable domain, its missing parts supplied by reference TRBV28 and TRBJ2-1, is DVKVTQSSRYLVKRTGEKVFLECVQDMDHENMFWYRQDPGLGLRLIYFSYDVKMKEKGDIPEGYSVSREKKERFSLILESASTNQTSMYLCASSSALPFTAGTDNEQFFGPGTRLTVL.